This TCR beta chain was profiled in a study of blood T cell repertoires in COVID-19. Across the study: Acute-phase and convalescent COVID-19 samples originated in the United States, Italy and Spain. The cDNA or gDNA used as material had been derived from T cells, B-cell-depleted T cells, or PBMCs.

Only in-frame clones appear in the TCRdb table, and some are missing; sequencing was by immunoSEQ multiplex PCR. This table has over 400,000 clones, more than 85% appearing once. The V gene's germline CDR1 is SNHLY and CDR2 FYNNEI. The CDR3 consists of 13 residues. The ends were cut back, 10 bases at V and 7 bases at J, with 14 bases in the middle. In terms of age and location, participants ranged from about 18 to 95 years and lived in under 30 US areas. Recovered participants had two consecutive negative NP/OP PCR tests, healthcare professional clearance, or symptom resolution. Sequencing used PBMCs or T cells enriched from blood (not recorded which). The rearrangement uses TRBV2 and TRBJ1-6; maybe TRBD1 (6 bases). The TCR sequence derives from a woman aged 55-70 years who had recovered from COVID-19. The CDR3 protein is CATRVGGNSPLHF. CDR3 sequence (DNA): TGTGCCACCCGGGTAGGGGGAAATTCACCCCTCCACTTT.